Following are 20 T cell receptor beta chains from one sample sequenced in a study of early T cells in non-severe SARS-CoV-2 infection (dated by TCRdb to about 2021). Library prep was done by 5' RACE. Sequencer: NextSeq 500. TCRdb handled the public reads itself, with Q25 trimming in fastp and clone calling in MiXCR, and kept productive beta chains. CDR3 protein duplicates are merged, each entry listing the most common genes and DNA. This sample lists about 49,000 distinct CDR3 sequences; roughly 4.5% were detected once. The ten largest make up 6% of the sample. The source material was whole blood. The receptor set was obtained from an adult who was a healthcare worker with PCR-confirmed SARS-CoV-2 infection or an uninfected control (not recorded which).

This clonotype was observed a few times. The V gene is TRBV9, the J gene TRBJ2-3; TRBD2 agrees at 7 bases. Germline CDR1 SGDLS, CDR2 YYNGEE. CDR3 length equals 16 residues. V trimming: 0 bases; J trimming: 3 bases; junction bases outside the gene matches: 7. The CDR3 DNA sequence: TGTGCCAGCAGCGTAGAGGGAGGGGTTGGGACAGATACGCAGTATTTT. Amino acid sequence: CASSVEGGVGTDTQYF.

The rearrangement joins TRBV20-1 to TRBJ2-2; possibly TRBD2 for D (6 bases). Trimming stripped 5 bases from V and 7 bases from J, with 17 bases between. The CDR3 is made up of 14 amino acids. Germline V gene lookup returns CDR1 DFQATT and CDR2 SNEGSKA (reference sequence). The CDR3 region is CSAPPREYGGELFF. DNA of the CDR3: TGCAGTGCTCCCCCACGGGAGTATGGCGGGGAGCTGTTTTTT.

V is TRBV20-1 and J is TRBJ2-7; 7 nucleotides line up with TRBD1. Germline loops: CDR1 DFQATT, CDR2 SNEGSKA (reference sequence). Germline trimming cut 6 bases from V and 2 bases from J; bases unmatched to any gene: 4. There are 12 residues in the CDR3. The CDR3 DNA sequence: TGCAGTGCCCTGGACAGGACCTACGAGCAGTACTTC. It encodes CSALDRTYEQYF.

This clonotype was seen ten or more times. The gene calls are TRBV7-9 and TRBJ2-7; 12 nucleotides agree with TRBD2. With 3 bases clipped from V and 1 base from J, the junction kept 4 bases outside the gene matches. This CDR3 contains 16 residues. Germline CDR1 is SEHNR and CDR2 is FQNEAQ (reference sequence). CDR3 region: CASSFPGLAGSYEQYF. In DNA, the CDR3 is TGTGCCAGCAGCTTCCCAGGACTAGCGGGATCCTACGAGCAGTACTTC.

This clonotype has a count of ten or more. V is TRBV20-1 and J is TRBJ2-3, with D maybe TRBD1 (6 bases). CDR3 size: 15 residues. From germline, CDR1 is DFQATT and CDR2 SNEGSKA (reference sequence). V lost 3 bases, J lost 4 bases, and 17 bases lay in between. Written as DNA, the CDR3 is TGCAGTGCTAGCCCGCGTGGGGCAGGGGCAGATACGCAGTATTTT. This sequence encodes CSASPRGAGADTQYF.

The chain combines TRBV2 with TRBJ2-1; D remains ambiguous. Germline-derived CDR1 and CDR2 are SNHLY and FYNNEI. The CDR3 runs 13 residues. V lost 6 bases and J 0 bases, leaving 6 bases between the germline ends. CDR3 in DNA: TGTGCCAGCAGGTTAAGCTCCTACAATGAGCAGTTCTTC. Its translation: CASRLSSYNEQFF.

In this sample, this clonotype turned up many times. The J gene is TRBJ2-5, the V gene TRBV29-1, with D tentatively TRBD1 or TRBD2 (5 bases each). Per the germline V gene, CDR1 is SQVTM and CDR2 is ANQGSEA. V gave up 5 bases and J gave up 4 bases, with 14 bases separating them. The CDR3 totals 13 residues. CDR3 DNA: TGCAGCGTTAACCGGGGCCTAGGAGAGACCCAGTACTTC. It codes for CSVNRGLGETQYF.

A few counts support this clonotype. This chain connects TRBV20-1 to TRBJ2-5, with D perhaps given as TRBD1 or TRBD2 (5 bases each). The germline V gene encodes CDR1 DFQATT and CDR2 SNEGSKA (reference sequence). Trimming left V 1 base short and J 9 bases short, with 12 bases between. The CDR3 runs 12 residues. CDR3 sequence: CSARGRDGAQYF. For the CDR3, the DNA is TGCAGTGCTAGAGGCAGGGACGGGGCCCAGTACTTC.

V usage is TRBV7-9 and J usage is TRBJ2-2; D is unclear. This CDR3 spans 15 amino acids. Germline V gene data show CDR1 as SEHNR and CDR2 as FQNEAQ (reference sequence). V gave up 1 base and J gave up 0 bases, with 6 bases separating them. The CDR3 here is CASSLGAANTGELFF. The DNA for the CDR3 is TGTGCCAGCAGCTTAGGGGCCGCGAACACCGGGGAGCTGTTTTTT.

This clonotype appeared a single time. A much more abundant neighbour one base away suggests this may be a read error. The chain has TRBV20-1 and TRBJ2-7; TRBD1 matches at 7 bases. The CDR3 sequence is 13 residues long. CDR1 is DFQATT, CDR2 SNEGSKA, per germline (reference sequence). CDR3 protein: CSARPGQSYEQCF. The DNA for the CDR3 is TGCAGTGCTAGGCCGGGACAGTCCTACGAGCAGTGCTTC.

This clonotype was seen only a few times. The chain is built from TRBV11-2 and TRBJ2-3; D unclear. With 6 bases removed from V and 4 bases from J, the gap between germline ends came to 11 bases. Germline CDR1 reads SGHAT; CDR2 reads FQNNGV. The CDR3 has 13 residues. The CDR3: CASSVGVPDTQYF. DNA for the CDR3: TGTGCCAGCAGTGTAGGAGTTCCAGATACGCAGTATTTT.

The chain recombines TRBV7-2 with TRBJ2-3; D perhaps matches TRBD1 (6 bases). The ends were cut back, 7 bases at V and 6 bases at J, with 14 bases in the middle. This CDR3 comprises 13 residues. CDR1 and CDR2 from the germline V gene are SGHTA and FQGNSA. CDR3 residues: CASTQVGADTQYF. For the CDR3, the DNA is TGTGCCAGCACCCAAGTGGGGGCTGATACGCAGTATTTT.

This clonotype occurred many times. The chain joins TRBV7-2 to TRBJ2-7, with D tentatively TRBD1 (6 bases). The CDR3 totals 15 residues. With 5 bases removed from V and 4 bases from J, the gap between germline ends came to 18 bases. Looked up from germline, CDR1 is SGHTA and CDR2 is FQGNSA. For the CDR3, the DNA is TGTGCCAGCAGCCCTACTAGAGCTCAGGGGTACGAGCAGTACTTC. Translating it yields CASSPTRAQGYEQYF.

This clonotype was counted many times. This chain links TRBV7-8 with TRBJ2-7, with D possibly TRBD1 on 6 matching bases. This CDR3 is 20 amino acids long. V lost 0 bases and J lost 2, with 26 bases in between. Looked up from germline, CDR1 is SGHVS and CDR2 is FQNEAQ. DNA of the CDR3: TGTGCCAGCAGCTTAGCTATCCCGGGACCCACAGGGCTAGGAGCCTACGAGCAGTACTTC. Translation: CASSLAIPGPTGLGAYEQYF.

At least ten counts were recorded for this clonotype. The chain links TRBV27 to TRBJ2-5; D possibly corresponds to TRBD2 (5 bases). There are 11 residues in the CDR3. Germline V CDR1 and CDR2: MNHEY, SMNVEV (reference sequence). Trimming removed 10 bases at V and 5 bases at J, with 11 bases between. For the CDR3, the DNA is TGTGCCACCCGGTGGAGGGAGACCCAGTACTTC. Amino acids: CATRWRETQYF.

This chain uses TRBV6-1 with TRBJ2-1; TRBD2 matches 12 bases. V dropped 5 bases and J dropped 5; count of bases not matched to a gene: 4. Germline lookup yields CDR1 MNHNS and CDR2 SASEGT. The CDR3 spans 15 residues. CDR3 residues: CASSSLAGGDNEQFF. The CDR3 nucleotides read TGTGCCAGCAGTAGTCTAGCGGGAGGGGACAATGAGCAGTTCTTC.

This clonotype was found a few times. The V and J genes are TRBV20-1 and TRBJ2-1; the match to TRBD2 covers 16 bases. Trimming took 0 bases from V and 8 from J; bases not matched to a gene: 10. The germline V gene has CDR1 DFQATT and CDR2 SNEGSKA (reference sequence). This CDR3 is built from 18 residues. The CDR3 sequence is CSARDPGTSGGVFDEQFF. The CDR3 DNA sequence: TGCAGTGCTAGAGACCCAGGGACTAGCGGGGGGGTATTCGATGAGCAGTTCTTC.

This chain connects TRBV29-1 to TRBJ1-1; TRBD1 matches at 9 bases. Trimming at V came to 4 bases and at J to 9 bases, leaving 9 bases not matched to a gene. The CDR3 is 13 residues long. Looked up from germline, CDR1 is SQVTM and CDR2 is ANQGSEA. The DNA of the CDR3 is TGCAGCGTTGCCGGGACAGGGTCTGCTAAAGCTTTCTTT. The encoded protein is CSVAGTGSAKAFF.

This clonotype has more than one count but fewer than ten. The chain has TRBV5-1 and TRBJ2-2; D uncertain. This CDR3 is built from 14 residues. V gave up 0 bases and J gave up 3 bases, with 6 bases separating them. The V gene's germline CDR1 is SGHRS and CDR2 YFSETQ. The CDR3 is CASSLVSDTGELFF. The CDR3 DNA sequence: TGCGCCAGCAGCTTGGTGTCGGACACCGGGGAGCTGTTTTTT. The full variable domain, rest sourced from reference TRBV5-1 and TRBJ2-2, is KAGVTQTPRYLIKTRGQQVTLSCSPISGHRSVSWYQQTPGQGLQFLFEYFSETQRNKGNFPGRFSGRQFSNSRSEMNVSTLELGDSALYLCASSLVSDTGELFFGEGSRLTVL.

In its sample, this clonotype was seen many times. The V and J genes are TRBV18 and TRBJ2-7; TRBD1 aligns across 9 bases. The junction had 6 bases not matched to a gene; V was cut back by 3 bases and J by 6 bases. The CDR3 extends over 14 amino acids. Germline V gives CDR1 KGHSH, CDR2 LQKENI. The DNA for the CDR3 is TGTGCCAGCTCACCGGTTGACAGGGGGGTCGAGCAGTACTTC. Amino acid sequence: CASSPVDRGVEQYF.